The clone carrying this T cell receptor beta chain was recorded many times. This sample stems from a study of neurological immune-mediated disorders. Germline CDR1 reads SEHNR; CDR2 reads FQNEAQ (reference sequence). V lost 8 bases and J 3 bases, leaving 19 bases between the germline ends. The CDR3 loop spans 16 amino acids. The unsorted libraries had their origin in 2 million PBMCs stored at -80 C. TCRdb independently ran MiXCR on the 5' RACE reads; one entry per CDR3 protein. The sample records approximately 82,000 distinct CDR3 sequences, roughly 15% being singletons. The receptor's source is a woman aged 50 to 60 in good health. The sample comprised PBMCs. This chain connects TRBV7-9 to TRBJ2-2, with no clear D. CDR3 residues: CASPPVLTPYTGELFF. The CDR3, as DNA: TGTGCCAGCCCCCCTGTGCTTACTCCTTACACCGGGGAGCTGTTTTTT. Based on the CDR3 plus reference TRBV7-9 and TRBJ2-2, the full variable domain is DTGVSQNPRHKITKRGQNVTFRCDPISEHNRLYWYRQTLGQGPEFLTYFQNEAQLEKSRLLSDRFSAERPKGSFSTLEIQRTEQGDSAMYLCASPPVLTPYTGELFFGEGSRLTVL.